This paragraph covers one TCR beta chain sequence. The sample originates from a study of blood T cell repertoires in COVID-19. Study as a whole: Spain, Italy and the United States supplied samples that represented acute and convalescent COVID-19. Nucleic acid was either cDNA or gDNA, and it came from T cells, B-cell-depleted T cells, or PBMCs.

The CDR3 is 13 residues long. V trimming: 1 base; J trimming: 6 bases; junction bases outside the gene matches: 2. Germline loops: CDR1 MNHEY, CDR2 SVGAGI. How the authors handled the data: For nucleated cells, counts were estimated from reference gene primer amplification. Generated by immunoSEQ multiplex PCR, the TCRdb table keeps only in-frame clones and is missing some. V and J calls and clone size come straight from that table; D and trimming were deduced from the DNA. Of tens of thousands of clones listed, around 86% are singletons. The TCR sequence derives from a human donor in a cohort sampled during active COVID-19. The genes are TRBV6-5 and TRBJ1-2; 7 bases are a match to TRBD1. The sequenced sample was peripheral blood. The chain's CDR3 is CASSYLGQHGYTF. For the CDR3, the DNA is TGTGCCAGCAGTTACTTGGGACAGCATGGCTACACCTTC.